A selection of T cell receptor beta chains follows, all from one sample in a study of T cells in Graves' hyperthyroidism and ophthalmopathy. TCRdb fed the multiplex PCR reads into MiXCR, producing one record per CDR3 protein. This table holds about 570,000 distinct CDR3 sequences, around 42% found once. Input material: peripheral blood or thyroid tissue (not recorded which). These receptors came from an adult woman with Graves' disease, either hyperthyroidism or ophthalmopathy (not recorded which). The CDR3 runs from the conserved cysteine through the conserved F or W. A D gene is named only where the DNA matches it firmly. The size entry is marked missing in some rows and otherwise reads once, few, many or a size class.

size	length	V	J	D	DNA	CDR3
few	16	TRBV7-2	TRBJ2-3	TRBD2	TGTGCCAGCAGCTTAGCGTGGGCGGGAGGCACAGATACGCAGTATTTT	CASSLAWAGGTDTQYF
many	13	TRBV7-8	TRBJ2-5	-	TGTGCCAGCAGCTCCTATGGAGAGGAGACCCAGTACTTC	CASSSYGEETQYF
-	13	TRBV7-8	TRBJ2-3	-	TGTGCCAGCAGCTTAGAGGTCCGAGATACGCAGTATTTT	CASSLEVRDTQYF
many	11	TRBV7-9	TRBJ2-7	-	TGTGCCAGCAGCTTCGGAGTCGAGCAGTACTTC	CASSFGVEQYF
-	16	TRBV7-8	TRBJ2-6	-	TGTGCCAGCAGCTTAACACAGGGCTCTGGGGCCAGCGTCCTGACTTTC	CASSLTQGSGASVLTF
-	13	TRBV2	TRBJ2-7	-	TGTGCCAGCAGTAGATTAACAGGGTACGAGCAGTACTTC	CASSRLTGYEQYF
-	16	TRBV2	TRBJ2-6	-	TGTGCCCCATATGTTAAACAGCCATCTGGGGCCAACGTCCTGACTTTC	CAPYVKQPSGANVLTF
many	12	TRBV2	TRBJ1-6	-	TGTGCCAGCAAAGCGGGAGTAGAAGCCCTCCACTTT	CASKAGVEALHF
few	13	TRBV6-4	TRBJ1-1	-	TGTGCCAGCAGTGACGTCCGGGGCACTGAAGCTTTCTTT	CASSDVRGTEAFF
-	12	TRBV25-1	TRBJ2-5	-	TGTGCCAGCAGGTACAGGGAAGAGACCCAGTACTTC	CASRYREETQYF
many	16	TRBV7-9	TRBJ1-3	-	TGTGCCAGCAGCCCACCTTCAGGGTTCTCTGGAAACACCATATATTTT	CASSPPSGFSGNTIYF
few	14	TRBV20-1	TRBJ2-7	TRBD2	TGCAGTGCTAAGGCTAGCGGGGGCGGGGACGAGCAGTACTTC	CSAKASGGGDEQYF
-	12	TRBV24-1	TRBJ1-2	TRBD1	TGTGCCACCAGTGGGGACAGGGACGAAAACACCTTC	CATSGDRDENTF
many	15	TRBV5-8	TRBJ1-5	-	TGTGCCAGCAGCTTCGGAGGGCTGCGAATGGGGTCCCAGCATTTT	CASSFGGLRMGSQHF
few	17	TRBV15	TRBJ1-1	TRBD1	TGTGCCACCAGCAGAGATCATTCGACAGGGCGCGGGACTGAAGCTTTCTTT	CATSRDHSTGRGTEAFF